These T cell receptor beta chains were read from a single sample in a study of preoperative IRX-2 immunotherapy in early breast cancer. Sequencing used immunoSEQ multiplex PCR; TCRdb keeps in-frame clones, though not all of them. The sample lists some 5,000 clones; around 61% were seen once. Sequencing used tumor tissue, obtained before IRX-2 immunotherapy. These receptors all come from a human donor with breast cancer. CDR3s include the opening cysteine and the closing phenylalanine or tryptophan. The order of the fields is J gene, clone size, V gene, D gene, CDR3 protein, CDR3 DNA. D genes are given only for firm matches. The size entry is marked missing in some rows and otherwise reads once, few, many or a size class.

TRBJ1-2,medium-sized,TRBV28,TRBD1,CASSSQAGTGRHGYTF,TGTGCCAGCAGTTCCCAAGCCGGGACAGGGAGGCATGGCTACACCTTC
TRBJ1-2,medium-sized,TRBV6-8,NA,CASSFPGGGYTF,TGTGCCAGCAGTTTCCCAGGAGGAGGCTACACCTTC
TRBJ2-3,NA,TRBV29-1,TRBD1,CSARVTGATSTDTQYF,TGCAGCGCCCGAGTCACAGGGGCCACTAGCACAGATACGCAGTATTTT
TRBJ2-3,NA,TRBV11-3,TRBD2,CASSPGLAETDTQYF,TGTGCCAGCAGCCCGGGACTAGCGGAGACAGATACGCAGTATTTT
TRBJ1-5,once,TRBV22-1,NA,CASSERGRVDQPQHF,TGTGCCAGCAGTGAAAGGGGCAGGGTCGATCAGCCCCAGCATTTT
TRBJ1-5,NA,TRBV23-1,NA,CASKGLGRGRVNEGQPQHF,TGCGCCAGCAAAGGATTGGGCAGGGGAAGGGTAAACGAGGGTCAGCCCCAGCATTTT
TRBJ1-5,NA,TRBV6-8,NA,CASSRGQGPLQNQPQHF,TGTGCCAGCAGCCGGGGCCAGGGACCCCTCCAGAATCAGCCCCAGCATTTT
TRBJ1-1,NA,TRBV5-1,NA,CASSLVPPGPGMNTEAFF,TGCGCCAGCAGCTTGGTCCCCCCAGGGCCTGGTATGAACACTGAAGCTTTCTTT
TRBJ2-2,NA,TRBV1,NA,CASSSTGSGELFF,TGCGCCAGCAGCTCCACAGGGTCCGGGGAGCTGTTTTTT
TRBJ2-1,once,TRBV7-6,NA,CASSLGVGATYNEQFF,TGTGCCAGCAGCTTGGGTGTCGGGGCGACCTACAATGAGCAGTTCTTC
TRBJ2-1,NA,TRBV12-5,NA,CASGSPLGAAVAHNEQFF,TGTGCTAGTGGTTCCCCCCTGGGGGCAGCGGTGGCCCACAATGAGCAGTTCTTC
TRBJ2-7,NA,TRBV23-1,TRBD2,CASSQDRRRETLEQYF,TGCGCCAGCAGCCAAGATCGCAGGCGGGAGACACTCGAGCAGTACTTC
TRBJ1-1,NA,TRBV28,TRBD1,CASSRDSLGTEAFF,TGTGCCAGCAGCCGGGACAGTCTTGGCACTGAAGCTTTCTTT
TRBJ2-5,NA,TRBV19,NA,CASSTGSQETQYF,TGTGCCAGTTCTACAGGGTCCCAAGAGACCCAGTACTTC
TRBJ2-7,NA,TRBV19,TRBD1,CASSRGQGVTSYEQYF,TGTGCCAGTAGTAGGGGACAGGGCGTTACCTCCTACGAGCAGTACTTC
TRBJ1-1,NA,TRBV19,NA,CASRDRGRDTEAFF,TGTGCCAGTAGGGATCGGGGGCGGGACACTGAAGCTTTCTTT
TRBJ2-3,NA,TRBV10-3,TRBD2,CAISESPGLAGDTQYF,TGTGCCATCAGTGAGTCGCCGGGACTAGCGGGCGATACGCAGTATTTT
TRBJ2-2,NA,TRBV6-8,TRBD1,CASSPSNRGLVTGELFF,TGTGCCAGCAGCCCCTCAAACAGGGGGCTAGTCACCGGGGAGCTGTTTTTT
TRBJ1-5,NA,TRBV6-7,NA,CASSTGNLNPQHF,TGTGCCAGCAGTACAGGGAACCTTAACCCCCAGCATTTT
TRBJ1-1,NA,TRBV18,NA,CASSPIGSNTEAFF,TGTGCCAGCTCACCCATCGGGTCGAACACTGAAGCTTTCTTT
TRBJ1-3,NA,TRBV19,NA,CASLPQVSSGNTIYF,TGTGCCAGCTTGCCCCAGGTTTCTTCTGGAAACACCATATATTTT
TRBJ2-7,NA,TRBV4-1,TRBD2,CASSREGLAGYEQYF,TGCGCCAGCAGCCGTGAGGGACTAGCGGGCTACGAGCAGTACTTC